The clone carrying this T cell receptor (beta chain) was counted once. The target antigen is unknown. Germline V CDR1 and CDR2: LNHDA, SQIVND (reference sequence). CDR3 length equals 15 residues. V was pared by 3 bases and J by 6 bases, with 7 bases of the junction left unmatched. Assay: immunoSEQ multiplex PCR; the TCRdb copy retains only in-frame clones and omits some. The repertoire holds about 5,600 clones, with 60% to 80% as singletons. This sample was taken from a study of CD8 T cell repertoires and HIV-1 epitope variants. The TCR sequence derives from a male donor with HIV. Sequenced: cultured CD8+ T cells derived from PBMCs. The rearrangement uses TRBV19 and TRBJ1-2; the match to TRBD1 covers 10 bases. In DNA form, the CDR3 reads TGTGCCAGTAGTATGGGACAGGGGCTACGGGATGGCTACACCTTC. It translates to CASSMGQGLRDGYTF.